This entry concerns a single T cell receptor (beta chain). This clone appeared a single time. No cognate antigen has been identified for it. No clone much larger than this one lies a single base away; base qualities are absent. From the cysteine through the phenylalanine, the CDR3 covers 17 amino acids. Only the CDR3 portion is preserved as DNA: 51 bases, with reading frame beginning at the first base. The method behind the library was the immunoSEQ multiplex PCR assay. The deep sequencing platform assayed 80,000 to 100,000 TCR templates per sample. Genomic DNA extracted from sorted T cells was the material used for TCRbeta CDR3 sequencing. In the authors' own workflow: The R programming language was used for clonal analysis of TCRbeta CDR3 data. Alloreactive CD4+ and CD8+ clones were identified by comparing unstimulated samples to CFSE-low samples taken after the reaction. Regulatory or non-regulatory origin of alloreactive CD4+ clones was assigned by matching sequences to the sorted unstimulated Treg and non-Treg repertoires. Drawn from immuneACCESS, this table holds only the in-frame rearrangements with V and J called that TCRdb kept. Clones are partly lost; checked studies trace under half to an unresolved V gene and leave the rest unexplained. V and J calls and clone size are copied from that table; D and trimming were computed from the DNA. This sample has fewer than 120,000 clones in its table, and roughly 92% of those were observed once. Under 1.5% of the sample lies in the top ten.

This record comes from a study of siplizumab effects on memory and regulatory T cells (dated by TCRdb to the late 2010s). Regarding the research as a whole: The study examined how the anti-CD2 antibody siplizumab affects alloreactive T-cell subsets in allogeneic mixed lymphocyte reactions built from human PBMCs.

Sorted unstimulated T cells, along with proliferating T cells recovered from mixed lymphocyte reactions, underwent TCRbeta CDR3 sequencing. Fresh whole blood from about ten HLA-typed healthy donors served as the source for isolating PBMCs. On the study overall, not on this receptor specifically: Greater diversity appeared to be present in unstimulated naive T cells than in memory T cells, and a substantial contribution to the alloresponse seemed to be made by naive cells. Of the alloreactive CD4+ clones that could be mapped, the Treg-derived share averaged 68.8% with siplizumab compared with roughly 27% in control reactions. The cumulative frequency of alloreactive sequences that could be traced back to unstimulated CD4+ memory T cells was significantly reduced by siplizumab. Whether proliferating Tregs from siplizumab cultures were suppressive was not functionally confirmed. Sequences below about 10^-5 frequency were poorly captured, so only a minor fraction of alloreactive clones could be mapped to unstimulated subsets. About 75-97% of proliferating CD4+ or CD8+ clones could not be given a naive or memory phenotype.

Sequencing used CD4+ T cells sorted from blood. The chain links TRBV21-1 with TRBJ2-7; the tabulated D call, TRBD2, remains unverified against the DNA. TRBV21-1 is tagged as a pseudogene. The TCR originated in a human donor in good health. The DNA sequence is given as TGTGCCAGCAGCAAAGAGAGACTAGCGGGGGCCTCCCACGAGCAGTACTTC. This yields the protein CASSKERLAGASHEQYF.